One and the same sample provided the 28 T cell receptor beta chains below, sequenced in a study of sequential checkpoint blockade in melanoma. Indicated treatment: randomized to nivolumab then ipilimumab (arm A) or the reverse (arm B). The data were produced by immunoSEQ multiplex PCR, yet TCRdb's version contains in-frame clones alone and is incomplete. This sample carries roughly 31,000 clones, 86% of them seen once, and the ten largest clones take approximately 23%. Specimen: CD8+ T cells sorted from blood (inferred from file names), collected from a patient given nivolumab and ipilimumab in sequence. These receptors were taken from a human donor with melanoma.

CDR3 protein: CASSLAGAGDVTDTQYF. As DNA, the CDR3 is TGTGCCAGCAGCTTGGCGGGTGCGGGAGACGTAACAGATACGCAGTATTTT. The rearrangement links TRBV5-6 to TRBJ2-3; 7 positions agree with TRBD2. From germline, CDR1 is SGHDT and CDR2 YYEEEE. This CDR3 is built from 17 residues. V shed 0 bases and J 3 bases; nucleotides not matched to a gene: 10. Based on the CDR3 plus reference TRBV5-6 and TRBJ2-3, the full variable domain is DAGVTQSPTHLIKTRGQQVTLRCSPKSGHDTVSWYQQALGQGPQFIFQYYEEEERQRGNFPDRFSGHQFPNYSSELNVNALLLGDSALYLCASSLAGAGDVTDTQYFGPGTRLTVL.

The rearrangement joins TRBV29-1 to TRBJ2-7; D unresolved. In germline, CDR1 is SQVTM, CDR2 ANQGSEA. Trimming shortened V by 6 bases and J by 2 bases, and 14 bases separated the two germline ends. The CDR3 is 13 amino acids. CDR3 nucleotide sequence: TGCAGCGTCGCACGCGGCACCACCTACGAGCAGTACTTC. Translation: CSVARGTTYEQYF.

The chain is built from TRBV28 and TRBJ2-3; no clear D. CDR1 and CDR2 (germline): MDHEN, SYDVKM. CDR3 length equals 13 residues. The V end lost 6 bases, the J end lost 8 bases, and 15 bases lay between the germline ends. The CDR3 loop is CASSPTNRGTQYF. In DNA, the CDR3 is TGTGCCAGCAGCCCGACGAATAGAGGTACGCAGTATTTT.

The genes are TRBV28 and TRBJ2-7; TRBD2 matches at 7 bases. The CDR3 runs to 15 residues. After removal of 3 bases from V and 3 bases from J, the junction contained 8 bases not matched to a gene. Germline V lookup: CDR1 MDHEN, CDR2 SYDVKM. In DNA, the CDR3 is TGTGCCAGCAGTTTGCTAGCGGAAGGGTACTACGAGCAGTACTTC. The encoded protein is CASSLLAEGYYEQYF.

The CDR3 is CASSDPGVGAYEQYF. The CDR3 coding sequence is TGTGCCAGCAGTGACCCAGGGGTAGGCGCCTACGAGCAGTACTTC. The chain recombines TRBV2 with TRBJ2-7; possible D gene TRBD1, 6 bases. V was pared by 3 bases and J by 2 bases, with 14 bases between. The CDR3 has 15 amino acids. CDR1 and CDR2 (germline): SNHLY, FYNNEI. The full variable domain, completed using reference TRBV2 and TRBJ2-7, is EPEVTQTPSHQVTQMGQEVILRCVPISNHLYFYWYRQILGQKVEFLVSFYNNEISEKSEIFDDQFSVERPDGSNFTLKIRSTKLEDSAMYFCASSDPGVGAYEQYFGPGTRLTVT.

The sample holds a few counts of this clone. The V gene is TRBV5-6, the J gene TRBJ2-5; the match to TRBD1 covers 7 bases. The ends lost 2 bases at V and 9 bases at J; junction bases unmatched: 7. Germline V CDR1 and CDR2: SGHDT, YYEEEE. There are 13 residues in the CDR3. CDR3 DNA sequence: TGTGCCAGCAGCTTTGGGACAGACCGTTCCCAGTACTTC. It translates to CASSFGTDRSQYF.

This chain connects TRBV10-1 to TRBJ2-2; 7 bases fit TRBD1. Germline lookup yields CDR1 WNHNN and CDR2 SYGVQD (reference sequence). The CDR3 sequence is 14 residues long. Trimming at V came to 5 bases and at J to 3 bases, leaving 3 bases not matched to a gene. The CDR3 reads CASSRTGDTGELFF. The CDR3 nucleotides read TGCGCCAGCAGTCGCACAGGGGACACCGGGGAGCTGTTTTTT.

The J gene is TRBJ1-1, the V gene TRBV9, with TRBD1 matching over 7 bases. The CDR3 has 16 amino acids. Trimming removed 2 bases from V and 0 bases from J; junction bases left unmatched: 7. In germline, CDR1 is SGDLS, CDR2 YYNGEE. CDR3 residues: CASSVTRDRLNTEAFF. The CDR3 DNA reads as TGTGCCAGCAGCGTCACAAGGGACAGACTGAACACTGAAGCTTTCTTT.

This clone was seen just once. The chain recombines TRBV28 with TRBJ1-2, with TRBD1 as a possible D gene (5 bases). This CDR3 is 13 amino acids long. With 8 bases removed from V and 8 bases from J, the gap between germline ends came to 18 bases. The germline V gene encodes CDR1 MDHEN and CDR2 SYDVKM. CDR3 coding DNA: TGTGCCAGCGTCGGCTGGGACTCGCCCGGCTACACCTTC. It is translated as CASVGWDSPGYTF.

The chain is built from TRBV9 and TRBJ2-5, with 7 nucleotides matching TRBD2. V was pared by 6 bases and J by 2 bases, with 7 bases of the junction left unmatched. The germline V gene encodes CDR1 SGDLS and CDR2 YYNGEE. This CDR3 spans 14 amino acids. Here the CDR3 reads CASNWGGVQETQYF. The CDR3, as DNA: TGTGCCAGCAACTGGGGGGGGGTACAAGAGACCCAGTACTTC.

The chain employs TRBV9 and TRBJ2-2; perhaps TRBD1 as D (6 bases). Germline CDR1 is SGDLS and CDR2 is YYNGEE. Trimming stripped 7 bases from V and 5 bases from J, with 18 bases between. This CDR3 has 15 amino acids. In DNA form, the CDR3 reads TGTGCCAGCGACCCCGGAGGTAGGGGGACCGGGGAGCTGTTTTTT. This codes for CASDPGGRGTGELFF.

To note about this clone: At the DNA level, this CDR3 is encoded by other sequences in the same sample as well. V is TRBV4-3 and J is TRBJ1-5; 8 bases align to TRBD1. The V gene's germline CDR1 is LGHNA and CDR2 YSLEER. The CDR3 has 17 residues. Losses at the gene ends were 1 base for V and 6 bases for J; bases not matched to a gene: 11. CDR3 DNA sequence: TGCGCCAGCAGCCAAGTCTTGGAGGACAGGGCAGGTCAGCCCCAGCATTTT. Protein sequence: CASSQVLEDRAGQPQHF.

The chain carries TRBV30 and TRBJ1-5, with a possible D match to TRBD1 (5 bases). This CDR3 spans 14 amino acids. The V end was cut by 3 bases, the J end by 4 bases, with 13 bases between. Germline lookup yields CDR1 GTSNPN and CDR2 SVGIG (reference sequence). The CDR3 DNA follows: TGTGCCTGGAGCCGACGGACACTGAATCAGCCCCAGCATTTT. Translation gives CAWSRRTLNQPQHF.

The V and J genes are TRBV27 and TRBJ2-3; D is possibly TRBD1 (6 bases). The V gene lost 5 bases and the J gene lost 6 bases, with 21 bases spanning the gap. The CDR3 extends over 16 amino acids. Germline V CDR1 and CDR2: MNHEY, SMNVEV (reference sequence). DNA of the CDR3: TGTGCCAGCAGTCTCCTCCAGGGGCTAGGGGCGGATACGCAGTATTTT. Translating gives CASSLLQGLGADTQYF.

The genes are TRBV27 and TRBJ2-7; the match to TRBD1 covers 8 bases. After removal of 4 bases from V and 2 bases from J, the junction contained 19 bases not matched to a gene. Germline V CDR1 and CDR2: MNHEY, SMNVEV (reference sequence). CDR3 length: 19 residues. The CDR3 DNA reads TGTGCCAGCAGTTCCTACCCCCCAGGGGGCGCGGAGGGGACCTACGAGCAGTACTTC. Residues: CASSSYPPGGAEGTYEQYF.

The CDR3 loop is CASNPRGGPEQYF. As DNA, the CDR3 is TGTGCCAGCAACCCGAGGGGGGGCCCCGAGCAGTACTTC. V and J are TRBV6-6 and TRBJ2-7; a possible D gene is TRBD2 (7 bases). CDR1 MNHNY and CDR2 SVGAGI come from the germline V gene (reference sequence). This CDR3 is 13 amino acids long. Trimming took off 7 bases at V and 6 bases at J, with 16 bases between the two ends.

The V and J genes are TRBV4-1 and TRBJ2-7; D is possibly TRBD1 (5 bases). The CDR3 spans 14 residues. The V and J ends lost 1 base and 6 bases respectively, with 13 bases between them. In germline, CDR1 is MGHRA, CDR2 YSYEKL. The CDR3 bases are TGCGCCAGCAGCCAAGCCTTCAAAGGGGTCGAGCAGTACTTC. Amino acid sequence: CASSQAFKGVEQYF.

This CDR3 reads CASSLGTATYGYTF. The CDR3 DNA follows: TGTGCCAGCAGCCTTGGGACAGCGACCTATGGCTACACCTTC. V gene TRBV6-5 combines with J gene TRBJ1-2, with 7 bases that match TRBD1. This CDR3 contains 14 residues. Germline assignment: CDR1 MNHEY and CDR2 SVGAGI. V dropped 6 bases and J dropped 4; count of bases not matched to a gene: 8.

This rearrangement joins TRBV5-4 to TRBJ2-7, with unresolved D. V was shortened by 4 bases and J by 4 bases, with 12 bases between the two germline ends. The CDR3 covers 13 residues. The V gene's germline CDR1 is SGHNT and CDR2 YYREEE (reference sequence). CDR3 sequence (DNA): TGTGCCAGCAGCGTGGCCAATTCATACGAGCAGTACTTC. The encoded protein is CASSVANSYEQYF.

The CDR3 loop is CAISTSGGRTGELFF. The CDR3 bases are TGTGCCATCAGTACTAGCGGGGGGAGGACCGGGGAGCTGTTTTTT. The chain employs TRBV10-3 and TRBJ2-2; 12 bases are shared with TRBD2. Germline-derived CDR1 and CDR2 are ENHRY and SYGVKD. J gave up 5 bases and V 5 bases, and 3 bases lay outside the gene matches. This CDR3 has 15 residues.

CDR3 coding DNA: TGTGCCAGCAGTTTAGAGACAGGGCTTAACGAGCAGTACTTC. Amino acid sequence: CASSLETGLNEQYF. V and J are TRBV27 and TRBJ2-7, with 7 bases matching TRBD1. The CDR3 covers 14 residues. CDR1 MNHEY and CDR2 SMNVEV come from the germline V gene (reference sequence). Trimming took 2 bases from V and 5 from J; bases not matched to a gene: 6.

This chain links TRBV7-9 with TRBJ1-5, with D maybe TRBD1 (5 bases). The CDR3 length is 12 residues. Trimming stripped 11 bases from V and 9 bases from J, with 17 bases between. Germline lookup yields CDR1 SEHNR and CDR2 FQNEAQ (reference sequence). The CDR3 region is CAGQHAGRPQHF. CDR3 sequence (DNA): TGTGCCGGTCAACATGCGGGGCGGCCCCAGCATTTT. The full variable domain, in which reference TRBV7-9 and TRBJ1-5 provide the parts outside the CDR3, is DTGVSQNPRHKITKRGQNVTFRCDPISEHNRLYWYRQTLGQGPEFLTYFQNEAQLEKSRLLSDRFSAERPKGSFSTLEIQRTEQGDSAMYLCAGQHAGRPQHFGDGTRLSIL.

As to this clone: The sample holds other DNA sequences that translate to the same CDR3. CDR3 nucleotides: TGTGCCAGCAGTCCGACAGGGGGATCCTACGAGCAGTACTTC. As protein: CASSPTGGSYEQYF. The chain uses TRBV28 and TRBJ2-7; 9 bases map to TRBD1. V was clipped by 5 bases and J by 1 base; unmatched bases: 3. The CDR3 sequence is 14 residues long. The germline V gene encodes CDR1 MDHEN and CDR2 SYDVKM.

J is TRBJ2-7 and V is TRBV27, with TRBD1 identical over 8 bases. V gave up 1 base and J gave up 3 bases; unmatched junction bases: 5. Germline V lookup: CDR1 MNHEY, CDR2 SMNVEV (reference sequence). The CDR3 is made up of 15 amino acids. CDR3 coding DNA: TGTGCCAGCAGTTTATTGAGGGACAGGTTCTACGAGCAGTACTTC. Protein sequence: CASSLLRDRFYEQYF.

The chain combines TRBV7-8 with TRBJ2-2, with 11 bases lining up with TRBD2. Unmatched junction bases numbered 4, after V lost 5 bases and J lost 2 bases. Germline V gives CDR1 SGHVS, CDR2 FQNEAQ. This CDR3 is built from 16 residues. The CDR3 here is CASSSGLAGNTGELFF. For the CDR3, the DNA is TGTGCCAGCAGCAGCGGACTAGCGGGTAACACCGGGGAGCTGTTTTTT.

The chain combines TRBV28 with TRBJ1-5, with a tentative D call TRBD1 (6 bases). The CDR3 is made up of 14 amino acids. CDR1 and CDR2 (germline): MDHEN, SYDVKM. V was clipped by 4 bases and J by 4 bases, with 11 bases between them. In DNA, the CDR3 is TGTGCCAGCAGTTGGCGGGGGGCGAATCAGCCCCAGCATTTT. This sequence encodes CASSWRGANQPQHF.

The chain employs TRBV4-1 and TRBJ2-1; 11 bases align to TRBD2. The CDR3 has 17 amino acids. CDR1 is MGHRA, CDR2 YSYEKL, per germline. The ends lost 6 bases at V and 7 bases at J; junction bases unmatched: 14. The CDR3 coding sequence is TGCGCCAGCAGTCTTGGATTCACTAGCGGGAGTTATAATGAGCAGTTCTTC. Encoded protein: CASSLGFTSGSYNEQFF.

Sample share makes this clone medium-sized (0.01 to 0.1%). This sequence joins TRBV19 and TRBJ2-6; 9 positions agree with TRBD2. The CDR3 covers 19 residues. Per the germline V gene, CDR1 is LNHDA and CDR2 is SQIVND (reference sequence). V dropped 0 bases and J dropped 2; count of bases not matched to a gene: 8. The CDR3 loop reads CASSIDRAGGPPGANVLTF. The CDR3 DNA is TGTGCCAGTAGTATAGATCGGGCGGGAGGGCCTCCTGGGGCCAACGTCCTGACTTTC.